These T cell receptor beta chains were read from a single sample in a study of identical twins. TCRdb called the 5' RACE reads again in MiXCR, with one record for every CDR3 protein. This table has roughly 1,500,000 distinct CDR3 sequences, about 30% appearing once. Sequencing used cord blood. These receptors were obtained from a newborn girl in good health. CDR3s include the opening cysteine and the closing phenylalanine or tryptophan. D genes are given only for firm matches. Only part of the rows carry a size: once, few, many, or a class if the clone is expanded.

cdr3_aa: CSASSSTRRYEQYF
cdr3_nt: TGCAGTGCTAGCTCCTCTACACGGCGCTACGAGCAGTACTTC
v_call: TRBV20-1
j_call: TRBJ2-7
clone_size: few
d_call: .

cdr3_aa: CASSLRTGVVNSPLHF
cdr3_nt: TGCGCCAGCAGCTTGCGGACAGGGGTCGTAAATTCACCCCTCCACTTT
v_call: TRBV5-1
j_call: TRBJ1-6
clone_size: once
d_call: TRBD1

cdr3_aa: CASSLALTVFEQYF
cdr3_nt: TGTGCCAGCAGTTTAGCGCTCACAGTATTCGAGCAGTACTTC
v_call: TRBV12-3/TRBV12-4
j_call: TRBJ2-7
clone_size: few
d_call: .

cdr3_aa: CASTLTPLADSYNEQFF
cdr3_nt: TGTGCCAGCACCTTAACCCCGTTAGCGGATTCCTACAATGAGCAGTTCTTC
v_call: TRBV6-1
j_call: TRBJ2-1
clone_size: few
d_call: .

cdr3_aa: CASTLGLRSYEQYF
cdr3_nt: TGTGCCAGCACCTTGGGACTCCGTTCCTACGAGCAGTACTTC
v_call: TRBV7-9
j_call: TRBJ2-7
clone_size: many
d_call: .

cdr3_aa: CASSEWDTGELFF
cdr3_nt: TGTGCCAGCAGTGAATGGGACACCGGGGAGCTGTTTTTT
v_call: TRBV25-1
j_call: TRBJ2-2
clone_size: .
d_call: .

cdr3_aa: CASSFSGRVNEQFF
cdr3_nt: TGCGCCAGCAGCTTTAGCGGGAGGGTTAATGAGCAGTTCTTC
v_call: TRBV5-1
j_call: TRBJ2-1
clone_size: many
d_call: TRBD2

cdr3_aa: CATAGEETQFF
cdr3_nt: TGTGCCACCGCGGGGGAAGAGACCCAGTTCTTC
v_call: TRBV15
j_call: TRBJ2-1
clone_size: .
d_call: TRBD2

cdr3_aa: CASSSGTSVTQYF
cdr3_nt: TGTGCCAGCAGCTCCGGGACGTCAGTTACGCAGTATTTT
v_call: TRBV7-8
j_call: TRBJ2-3
clone_size: few
d_call: .

cdr3_aa: CASSSWTNEKLFF
cdr3_nt: TGTGCCAGCAGCTCCTGGACTAATGAAAAACTGTTTTTT
v_call: TRBV9
j_call: TRBJ1-4
clone_size: .
d_call: .

cdr3_aa: CASSSPENEQYF
cdr3_nt: TGTGCCAGCAGCTCACCAGAAAACGAGCAGTACTTC
v_call: TRBV7-6
j_call: TRBJ2-7
clone_size: few
d_call: .

cdr3_aa: CASSQKGGQGTDTQYF
cdr3_nt: TGTGCCAGCAGCCAAAAAGGAGGACAGGGCACAGATACGCAGTATTTT
v_call: TRBV14
j_call: TRBJ2-3
clone_size: few
d_call: TRBD1